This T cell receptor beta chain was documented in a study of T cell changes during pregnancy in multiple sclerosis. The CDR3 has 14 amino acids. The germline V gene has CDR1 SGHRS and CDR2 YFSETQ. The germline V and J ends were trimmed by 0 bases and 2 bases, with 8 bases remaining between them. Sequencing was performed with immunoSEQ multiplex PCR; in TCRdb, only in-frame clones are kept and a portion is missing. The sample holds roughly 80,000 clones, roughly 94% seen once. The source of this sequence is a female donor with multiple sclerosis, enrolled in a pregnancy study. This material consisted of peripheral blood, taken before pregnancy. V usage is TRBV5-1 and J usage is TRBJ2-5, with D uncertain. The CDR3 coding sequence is TGCGCCAGCAGCTTGGTGGCATCTCAAGAGACCCAGTACTTC. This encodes CASSLVASQETQYF.